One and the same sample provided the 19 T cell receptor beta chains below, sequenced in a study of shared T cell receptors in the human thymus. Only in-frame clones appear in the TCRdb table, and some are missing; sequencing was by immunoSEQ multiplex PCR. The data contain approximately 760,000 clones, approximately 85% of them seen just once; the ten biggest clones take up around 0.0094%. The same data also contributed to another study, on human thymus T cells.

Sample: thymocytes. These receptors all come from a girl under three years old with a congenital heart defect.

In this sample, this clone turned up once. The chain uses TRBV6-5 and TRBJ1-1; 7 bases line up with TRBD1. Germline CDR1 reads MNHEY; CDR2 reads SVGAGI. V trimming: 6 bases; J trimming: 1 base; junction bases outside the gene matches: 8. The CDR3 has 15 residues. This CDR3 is CASRQTGMKNTEAFF. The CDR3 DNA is TGTGCCAGCAGGCAGACAGGGATGAAGAACACTGAAGCTTTCTTT.

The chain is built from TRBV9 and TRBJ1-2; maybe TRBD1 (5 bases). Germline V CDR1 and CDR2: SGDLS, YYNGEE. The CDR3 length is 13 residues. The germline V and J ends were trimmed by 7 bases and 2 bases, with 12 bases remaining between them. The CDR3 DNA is TGTGCCAGCGGTGGGGCGGGGAACTATGGCTACACCTTC. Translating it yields CASGGAGNYGYTF.

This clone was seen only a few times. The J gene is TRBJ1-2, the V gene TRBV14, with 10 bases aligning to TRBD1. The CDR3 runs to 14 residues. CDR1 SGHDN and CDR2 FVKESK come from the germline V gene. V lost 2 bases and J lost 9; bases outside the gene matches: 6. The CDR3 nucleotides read TGTGCCAGCAGCCAAAAGACAGGGGGCGCGAGCTACACCTTC. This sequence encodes CASSQKTGGASYTF.

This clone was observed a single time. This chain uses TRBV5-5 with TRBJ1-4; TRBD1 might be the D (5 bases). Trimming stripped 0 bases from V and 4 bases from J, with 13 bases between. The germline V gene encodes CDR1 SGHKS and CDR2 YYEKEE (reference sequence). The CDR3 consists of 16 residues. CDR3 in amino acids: CASSLVKQENNEKLFF. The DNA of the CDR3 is TGTGCCAGCAGCTTGGTAAAACAGGAGAATAATGAAAAACTGTTTTTT.

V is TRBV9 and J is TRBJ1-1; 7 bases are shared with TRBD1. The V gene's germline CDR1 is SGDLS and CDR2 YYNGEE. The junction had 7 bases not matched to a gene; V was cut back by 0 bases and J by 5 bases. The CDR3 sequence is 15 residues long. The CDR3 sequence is CASSVVGTGDTEAFF. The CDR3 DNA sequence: TGTGCCAGCAGCGTAGTTGGAACAGGGGATACTGAAGCTTTCTTT.

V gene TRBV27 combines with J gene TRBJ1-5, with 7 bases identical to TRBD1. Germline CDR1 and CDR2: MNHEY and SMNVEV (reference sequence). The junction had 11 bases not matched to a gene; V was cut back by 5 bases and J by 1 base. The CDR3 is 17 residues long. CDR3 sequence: CASSPYRGWWSNQPQHF. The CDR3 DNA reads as TGTGCCAGCAGTCCCTACAGGGGTTGGTGGAGCAATCAGCCCCAGCATTTT.

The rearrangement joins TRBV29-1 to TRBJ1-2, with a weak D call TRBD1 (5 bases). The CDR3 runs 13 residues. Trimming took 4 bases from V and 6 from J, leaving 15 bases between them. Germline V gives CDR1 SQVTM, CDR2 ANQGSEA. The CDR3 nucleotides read TGCAGCGTTGGGGTGGTGGGGACTGATGGCTACACCTTC. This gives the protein CSVGVVGTDGYTF.

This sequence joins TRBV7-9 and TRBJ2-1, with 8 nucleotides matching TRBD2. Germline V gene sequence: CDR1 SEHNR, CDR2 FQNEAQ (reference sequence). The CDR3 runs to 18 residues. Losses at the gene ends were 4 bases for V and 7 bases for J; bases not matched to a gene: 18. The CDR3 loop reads CASSSSGDPGGLQNEQFF. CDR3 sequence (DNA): TGTGCCAGCAGCTCCTCGGGCGATCCGGGAGGGCTACAGAATGAGCAGTTCTTC.

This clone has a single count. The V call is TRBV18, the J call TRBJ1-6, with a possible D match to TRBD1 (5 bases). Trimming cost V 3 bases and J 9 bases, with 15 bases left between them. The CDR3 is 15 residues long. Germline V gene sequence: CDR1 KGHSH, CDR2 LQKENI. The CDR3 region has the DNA TGTGCCAGCTCACCCTTGCAGGGAGGGAGTTCACCCCTCCACTTT. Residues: CASSPLQGGSSPLHF.

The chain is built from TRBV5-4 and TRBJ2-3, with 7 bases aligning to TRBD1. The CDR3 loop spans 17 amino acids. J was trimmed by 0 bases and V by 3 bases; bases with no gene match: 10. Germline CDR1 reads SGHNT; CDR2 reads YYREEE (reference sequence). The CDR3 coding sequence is TGTGCCAGCAGCTCTGCACGACAGGGACGGAGCACAGATACGCAGTATTTT. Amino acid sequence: CASSSARQGRSTDTQYF.

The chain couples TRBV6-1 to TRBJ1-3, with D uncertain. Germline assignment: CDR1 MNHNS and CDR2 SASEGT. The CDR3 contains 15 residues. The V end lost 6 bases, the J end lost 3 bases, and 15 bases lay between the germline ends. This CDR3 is CASSPPVGFGNTIYF. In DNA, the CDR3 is TGTGCCAGCAGCCCCCCGGTCGGGTTTGGAAACACCATATATTTT.

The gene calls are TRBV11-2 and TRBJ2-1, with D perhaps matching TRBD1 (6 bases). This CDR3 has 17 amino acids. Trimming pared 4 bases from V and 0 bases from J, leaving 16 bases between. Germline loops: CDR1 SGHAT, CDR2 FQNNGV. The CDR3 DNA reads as TGTGCCAGCAGCTCCTACTATACAGGGATCTCCTACAATGAGCAGTTCTTC. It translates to CASSSYYTGISYNEQFF.

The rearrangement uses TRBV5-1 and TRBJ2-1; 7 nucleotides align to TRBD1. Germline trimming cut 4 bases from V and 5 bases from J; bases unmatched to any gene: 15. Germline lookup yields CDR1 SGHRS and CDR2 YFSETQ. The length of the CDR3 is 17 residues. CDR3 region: CASSPREDRAGNNEQFF. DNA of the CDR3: TGCGCCAGCAGCCCCCGGGAAGACAGGGCAGGAAACAATGAGCAGTTCTTC.

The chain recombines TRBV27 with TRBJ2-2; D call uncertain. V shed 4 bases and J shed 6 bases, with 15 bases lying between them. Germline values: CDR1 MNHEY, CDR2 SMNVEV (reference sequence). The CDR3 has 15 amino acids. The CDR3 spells CASSSLMWLAGELFF. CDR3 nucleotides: TGTGCCAGCAGTTCCCTAATGTGGTTGGCCGGGGAGCTGTTTTTT.

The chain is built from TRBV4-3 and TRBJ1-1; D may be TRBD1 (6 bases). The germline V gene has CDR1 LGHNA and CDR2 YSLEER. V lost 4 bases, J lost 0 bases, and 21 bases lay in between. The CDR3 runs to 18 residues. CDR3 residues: CASSRGWGHGKMNTEAFF. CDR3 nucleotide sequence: TGCGCCAGCAGCCGGGGGTGGGGACACGGTAAGATGAACACTGAAGCTTTCTTT.

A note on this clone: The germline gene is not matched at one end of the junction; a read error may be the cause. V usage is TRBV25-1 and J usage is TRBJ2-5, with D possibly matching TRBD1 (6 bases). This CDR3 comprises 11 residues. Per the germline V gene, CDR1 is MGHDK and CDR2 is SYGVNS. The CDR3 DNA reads TGTGCAAGCACAGGGAAGGAGACCCAGTACTTC. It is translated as CASTGKETQYF.

The CDR3: CASSLGCRINYGYTF. The CDR3 DNA follows: TGTGCCAGCAGCTTGGGTTGTAGAATTAACTATGGCTACACCTTC. This chain connects TRBV5-7 to TRBJ1-2; D gene unclear. TRBV5-7 is an ORF for which the function is uncertain. The V and J ends lost 0 bases and 1 base respectively, with 10 bases between them. CDR3 length: 15 residues.

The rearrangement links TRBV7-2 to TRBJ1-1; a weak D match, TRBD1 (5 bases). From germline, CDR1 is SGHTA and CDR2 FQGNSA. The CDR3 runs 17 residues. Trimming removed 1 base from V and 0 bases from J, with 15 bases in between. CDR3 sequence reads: CASSLGRPGLLNTEAFF. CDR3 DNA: TGTGCCAGCAGCTTAGGTCGCCCGGGACTCTTGAACACTGAAGCTTTCTTT.

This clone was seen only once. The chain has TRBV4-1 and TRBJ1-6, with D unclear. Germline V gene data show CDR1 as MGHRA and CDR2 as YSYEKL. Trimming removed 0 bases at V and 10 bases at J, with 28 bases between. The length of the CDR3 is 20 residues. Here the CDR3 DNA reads TGCGCCAGCAGCCAAGATCGAGTTTGGAGGCAGCCGCCCGAAGACTCACCCCTCCACTTT. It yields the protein CASSQDRVWRQPPEDSPLHF.